The 6 T cell receptor beta chains reported below all come from one sample, sequenced in a study of T cells in Graves' hyperthyroidism and ophthalmopathy. TCR beta CDR3 regions were amplified from RNA transcripts. HTBI primers were the set used in a first-round RT-PCR of the TCR CDR3. TCRdb re-called the multiplex PCR reads with MiXCR, one entry per CDR3 protein. The repertoire holds 300,000 to 500,000 distinct CDR3 sequences, with over 13% as singletons. Sequences were obtained from blood. The source of these receptors is a man aged 50-60 years with Graves' ophthalmopathy.

This clonotype occurred a few times. The V and J genes are TRBV28 and TRBJ1-2, with D possibly TRBD1 on 5 matching bases. The CDR3 is 13 residues long. V was shortened by 7 bases and J by 8 bases, with 17 bases between the two germline ends. Germline values: CDR1 MDHEN, CDR2 SYDVKM. Written as DNA, the CDR3 is TGTGCCAGCACCCCCCATGGGGCGCTGGGCTACACCTTC. This sequence encodes CASTPHGALGYTF.

This clonotype was counted ten times or more. The chain couples TRBV27 to TRBJ2-4; D perhaps matches TRBD2 (6 bases). The length of the CDR3 is 21 residues. V lost 5 bases and J lost 0, with 29 bases in between. From germline, CDR1 is MNHEY and CDR2 SMNVEV (reference sequence). The CDR3 nucleotides read TGTGCCAGCAGTCCTCTCCGGGCTAGCGATCAGACAAGGGTAGCCAAAAACATTCAGTACTTC. This translates into CASSPLRASDQTRVAKNIQYF.

This clonotype occurred many times. This rearrangement joins TRBV5-8 to TRBJ2-5; 7 bases match TRBD1. CDR1 SGHTS and CDR2 YDEGEE come from the germline V gene. This CDR3 region has 15 residues. Trimming at V came to 3 bases and at J to 0 bases, leaving 5 bases not matched to a gene. The CDR3 here is CASSSDRPYQETQYF. As DNA, the CDR3 is TGTGCCAGCAGCTCGGACAGGCCCTACCAAGAGACCCAGTACTTC.

This clonotype was seen at least ten times. This chain joins TRBV7-9 and TRBJ1-1; D is undetermined. CDR3 length: 12 amino acids. Deletions cut 4 bases from V and 0 bases from J, with 3 bases between. Germline V CDR1 and CDR2: SEHNR, FQNEAQ (reference sequence). CDR3 bases: TGTGCCAGCAGCTGGATGAACACTGAAGCTTTCTTT. It specifies CASSWMNTEAFF.

This clonotype came up many times. This chain joins TRBV12-3 or TRBV12-4 and TRBJ2-1; D unresolved. V dropped 3 bases and J dropped 6 bases, with 12 bases sitting between them. This CDR3 comprises 14 residues. The CDR3 reads CASSLAENLNEQFF. The CDR3 DNA reads TGTGCCAGCAGTTTGGCTGAGAATCTCAATGAGCAGTTCTTC.

This clonotype occurred many times. V usage is TRBV2 and J usage is TRBJ2-1, with 7 bases matching TRBD2. This CDR3 region has 14 residues. J was trimmed by 5 bases and V by 7 bases; bases with no gene match: 8. The germline gives CDR1 SNHLY, CDR2 FYNNEI. The CDR3 DNA reads TGTGCCAGCACGCGGGAGTTTTCCCACAATGAGCAGTTCTTC. Translating gives CASTREFSHNEQFF.